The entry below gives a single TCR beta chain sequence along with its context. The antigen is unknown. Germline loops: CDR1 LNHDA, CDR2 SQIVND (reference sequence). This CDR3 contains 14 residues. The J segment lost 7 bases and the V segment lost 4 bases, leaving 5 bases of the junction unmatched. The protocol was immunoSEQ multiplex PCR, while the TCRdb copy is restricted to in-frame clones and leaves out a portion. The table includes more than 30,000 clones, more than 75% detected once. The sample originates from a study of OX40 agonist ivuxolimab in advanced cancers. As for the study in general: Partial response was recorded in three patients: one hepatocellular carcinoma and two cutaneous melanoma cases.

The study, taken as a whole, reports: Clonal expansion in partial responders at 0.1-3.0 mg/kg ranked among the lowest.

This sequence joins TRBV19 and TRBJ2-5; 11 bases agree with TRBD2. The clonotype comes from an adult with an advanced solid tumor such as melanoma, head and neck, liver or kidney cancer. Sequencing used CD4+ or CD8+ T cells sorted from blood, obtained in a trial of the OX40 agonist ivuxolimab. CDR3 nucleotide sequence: TGTGCCAGTAGTACCAGAGGGACTAGCGGGACCCAGTACTTC. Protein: CASSTRGTSGTQYF.